Below, 30 T cell receptor beta chains from the same sample are listed, as sequenced in a study of blood T cell repertoires in COVID-19. The assay was immunoSEQ multiplex PCR, and TCRdb's table has in-frame clones only and misses some. The sample holds about 50,000 clones, approximately 92% seen once. The sequenced material came from peripheral blood. These receptors came from a man aged 45-65 years with active COVID-19.

V usage is TRBV5-1 and J usage is TRBJ2-1; 11 nucleotides match TRBD1. The CDR3 runs to 16 residues. Germline CDR1 SGHRS, CDR2 YFSETQ. The trim removed 1 base at V and 6 bases at J, leaving 6 bases unmatched. The CDR3 DNA reads TGCGCCAGCAGCTTGATAGGACAGGGGGCTAGCAATGAGCAGTTCTTC. Amino acids: CASSLIGQGASNEQFF.

This CDR3 is CASSLGAAVGPAFF. CDR3 nucleotide sequence: TGTGCCAGCAGCTTGGGCGCCGCAGTGGGGCCAGCTTTCTTT. V gene TRBV7-8 combines with J gene TRBJ1-1; a possible D gene is TRBD1 (5 bases). V lost 3 bases to trimming and J lost 10 bases, with 18 bases between them. Germline V gene lookup returns CDR1 SGHVS and CDR2 FQNEAQ. There are 14 residues in the CDR3. Combining the CDR3 with reference TRBV7-8 and TRBJ1-1 gives the whole variable domain GAGVSQSPRYKVAKRGQDVALRCDPISGHVSLFWYQQALGQGPEFLTYFQNEAQLDKSGLPSDRFFAERPEGSVSTLKIQRTQQEDSAVYLCASSLGAAVGPAFFGQGTRLTVV.

The CDR3: CATAQAGGWYEQYF. The CDR3 region has the DNA TGTGCCACCGCCCAAGCGGGAGGTTGGTACGAGCAGTACTTC. The rearrangement links TRBV28 to TRBJ2-7, with 9 bases lining up with TRBD2. Germline CDR1 MDHEN, CDR2 SYDVKM. This CDR3 contains 14 residues. The V segment lost 10 bases and the J segment 4 bases; nucleotides outside the gene matches: 11. Together with reference TRBV28 and TRBJ2-7, the CDR3 gives the full variable domain: DVKVTQSSRYLVKRTGEKVFLECVQDMDHENMFWYRQDPGLGLRLIYFSYDVKMKEKGDIPEGYSVSREKKERFSLILESASTNQTSMYLCATAQAGGWYEQYFGPGTRLTVT.

J is TRBJ2-7 and V is TRBV14; TRBD1 matches 8 bases. Germline V CDR1 and CDR2: SGHDN, FVKESK. The J segment lost 6 bases and the V segment lost 4 bases, leaving 8 bases of the junction unmatched. The CDR3 loop spans 14 amino acids. CDR3 sequence (DNA): TGTGCCAGCAGCCCCCGGTCAGGGGGCGGCGAGCAGTACTTC. Translating gives CASSPRSGGGEQYF.

The chain couples TRBV29-1 to TRBJ1-1; D might be TRBD1 (6 bases). The CDR3 totals 10 residues. Per germline, CDR1 SQVTM and CDR2 ANQGSEA. Deletions cut 7 bases from V and 10 bases from J, with 13 bases between. CDR3 loop: CSASQGVAFF. CDR3 bases: TGCAGCGCGTCACAGGGCGTAGCTTTCTTT.

The gene calls are TRBV4-1 and TRBJ2-7; 9 nucleotides match TRBD2. CDR3 length: 16 residues. In germline, CDR1 is MGHRA, CDR2 YSYEKL. After removal of 3 bases from V and 0 bases from J, the junction contained 6 bases not matched to a gene. CDR3 sequence reads: CASSHVAGDLSYEQYF. The CDR3 DNA reads TGCGCCAGCAGCCATGTAGCGGGAGACCTCTCCTACGAGCAGTACTTC.

V gene TRBV5-5 combines with J gene TRBJ1-1, with D perhaps TRBD1 (5 bases). CDR1 and CDR2 from the germline V gene are SGHKS and YYEKEE (reference sequence). This CDR3 contains 14 residues. Trimming shortened V by 4 bases and J by 2 bases, and 12 bases separated the two germline ends. The CDR3 spells CASSLPGGNTEAFF. In DNA, the CDR3 is TGTGCCAGCAGCCTACCGGGGGGTAACACTGAAGCTTTCTTT.

V is TRBV9 and J is TRBJ2-7; 8 bases are shared with TRBD2. J was trimmed by 6 bases and V by 4 bases; bases with no gene match: 12. CDR1 is SGDLS and CDR2 is YYNGEE in the germline V gene. The CDR3 is 15 residues long. The CDR3 reads CASSPSTSGASEQYF. The DNA for the CDR3 is TGTGCCAGCAGCCCTTCAACTAGCGGAGCCTCCGAGCAGTACTTC.

The J gene is TRBJ2-1, the V gene TRBV19, with D uncertain. The length of the CDR3 is 13 residues. Per germline, CDR1 LNHDA and CDR2 SQIVND (reference sequence). V dropped 3 bases and J dropped 4 bases, with 7 bases sitting between them. CDR3 DNA sequence: TGTGCCAGTAGTATCTCCTATTACAATGAGCAGTTCTTC. Translating gives CASSISYYNEQFF.

V gene TRBV18 combines with J gene TRBJ2-3, with 8 bases identical to TRBD2. Per germline, CDR1 KGHSH and CDR2 LQKENI. V was clipped by 1 base and J by 3 bases; unmatched bases: 6. This CDR3 is built from 16 residues. DNA for the CDR3: TGTGCCAGCTCACCACGAATAGCGGGACTGACAGATACGCAGTATTTT. It translates to CASSPRIAGLTDTQYF.

V and J are TRBV10-3 and TRBJ2-3; a weak D match, TRBD1 (6 bases). Between the trimmed V and J ends, which lost 2 bases and 4 bases, there was a span of 10 bases. From germline, CDR1 is ENHRY and CDR2 SYGVKD. There are 14 residues in the CDR3. CDR3 bases: TGTGCCATCAGTGAGCAGACAGGTCCAGATACGCAGTATTTT. This translates into CAISEQTGPDTQYF.

This sequence joins TRBV30 and TRBJ1-2, with TRBD1 as a possible D gene (5 bases). The CDR3 sequence is 13 residues long. In germline, CDR1 is GTSNPN, CDR2 SVGIG (reference sequence). Trimming removed 5 bases at V and 0 bases at J, with 10 bases between. CDR3 DNA: TGTGCCTGGGAGACAGTCCCTAACTATGGCTACACCTTC. Translated: CAWETVPNYGYTF.

The chain is built from TRBV3-1 (or the pseudogene TRBV3-2) and TRBJ1-1; D remains unclear. Trimming shortened V by 1 base and J by 5 bases, and 17 bases separated the two germline ends. The CDR3 contains 16 residues. The germline gives CDR1 LGHDT, CDR2 YNNKEL (reference sequence). CDR3 sequence reads: CASSQGENMFLTEAFF. The CDR3 coding sequence is TGTGCCAGCAGCCAAGGGGAGAACATGTTTTTAACTGAAGCTTTCTTT.

V is TRBV19 and J is TRBJ2-1, with 11 positions matching TRBD2. Germline CDR1 and CDR2: LNHDA and SQIVND (reference sequence). The CDR3 has 15 amino acids. V lost 5 bases and J lost 5; bases outside the gene matches: 5. The CDR3 reads CASSPGLAVNNEQFF. The CDR3, as DNA: TGTGCCAGTAGTCCGGGACTAGCGGTTAACAATGAGCAGTTCTTC.

This sequence joins TRBV14 and TRBJ2-5; D gene uncertain. Germline CDR1 is SGHDN and CDR2 is FVKESK. V was clipped by 2 bases and J by 5 bases, with 9 bases between them. The CDR3 is 13 residues long. The CDR3 region is CASSQQTGETQYF. The CDR3 DNA follows: TGTGCCAGCAGCCAACAGACTGGGGAGACCCAGTACTTC.

The chain joins TRBV20-1 to TRBJ2-3, with D possibly matching TRBD1 (5 bases). V lost 0 bases and J lost 11, with 6 bases in between. In germline, CDR1 is DFQATT, CDR2 SNEGSKA (reference sequence). The CDR3 sequence is 10 residues long. CDR3 residues: CSAREGEQYF. The CDR3 DNA follows: TGCAGTGCTAGAGAAGGGGAGCAGTATTTT.

The chain recombines TRBV3-1 (or the pseudogene TRBV3-2) with TRBJ2-7; no reliable D call. The CDR3 is 11 residues long. The V end was cut by 3 bases, the J end by 3 bases, with 3 bases between. Germline CDR1 LGHDT, CDR2 YNNKEL (reference sequence). CDR3 nucleotides: TGTGCCAGCAGCCATCGCTACGAGCAGTACTTC. It is translated as CASSHRYEQYF.

The chain has TRBV29-1 and TRBJ1-1; TRBD1 might be the D (5 bases). Germline V lookup: CDR1 SQVTM, CDR2 ANQGSEA. V gave up 7 bases and J gave up 0 bases, with 15 bases separating them. The CDR3 totals 14 residues. The CDR3 DNA follows: TGCAGCGCCGGGGGGAGACAAATGAACACTGAAGCTTTCTTT. As protein: CSAGGRQMNTEAFF.

This clone was observed a single time. The chain carries TRBV7-9 and TRBJ2-7; 7 bases match TRBD1. The CDR3 consists of 14 residues. CDR1 is SEHNR, CDR2 FQNEAQ, per germline (reference sequence). The J segment lost 7 bases and the V segment lost 7 bases, leaving 13 bases of the junction unmatched. The DNA for the CDR3 is TGTGCCAGCATCCCAAAGTCAGGGGGATGGGAGCAGTACTTC. It encodes CASIPKSGGWEQYF.

This clone appeared once. V usage is TRBV19 and J usage is TRBJ2-3; 8 bases line up with TRBD2. Germline lookup yields CDR1 LNHDA and CDR2 SQIVND (reference sequence). This CDR3 is 15 amino acids long. V lost 7 bases, J lost 0 bases, and 6 bases stayed unmatched. CDR3: CASTIAGRSTDTQYF. In DNA form, the CDR3 reads TGTGCCAGTACGATAGCGGGACGCAGCACAGATACGCAGTATTTT.

The chain links TRBV6-5 to TRBJ2-1; unclear D gene. CDR3 size: 13 residues. Germline V gene lookup returns CDR1 MNHEY and CDR2 SVGAGI. V shed 6 bases and J shed 4 bases, with 10 bases lying between them. DNA for the CDR3: TGTGCCAGCAGGAAAGTTAGTTACAATGAGCAGTTCTTC. This gives the protein CASRKVSYNEQFF.

The chain combines TRBV7-9 with TRBJ1-5; D may be TRBD1 (5 bases). Per germline, CDR1 SEHNR and CDR2 FQNEAQ (reference sequence). The CDR3 is made up of 14 amino acids. Trimming took off 5 bases at V and 3 bases at J, with 11 bases between the two ends. CDR3 DNA: TGTGCCAGCAGCCCCGGGGGGGTCAATCAGCCCCAGCATTTT. Translated, it gives CASSPGGVNQPQHF.

In this sample, this clone turned up a few times. This chain links TRBV7-9 with TRBJ1-2; D is undetermined. Trimming took off 0 bases at V and 1 base at J, with 6 bases between the two ends. There are 14 residues in the CDR3. CDR1 SEHNR and CDR2 FQNEAQ come from the germline V gene (reference sequence). This chain's CDR3 is CASSLAPYNYGYTF. DNA for the CDR3: TGTGCCAGCAGCTTAGCCCCGTATAACTATGGCTACACCTTC.

The chain has TRBV4-1 and TRBJ2-1, with D perhaps matching TRBD2 (5 bases). Germline CDR1 and CDR2: MGHRA and YSYEKL. The CDR3 sequence is 15 residues long. V was cut by 1 base and J by 11 bases, with 18 bases left in between. The CDR3 nucleotides are TGCGCCAGCAGCCAAGTTGCGGGTCCCCCCCAGAAGCAGTTCTTC. As protein: CASSQVAGPPQKQFF.

This clone showed up just once. This chain connects TRBV5-1 to TRBJ1-3; no clear D. Trimming pared 3 bases from V and 0 bases from J, leaving 4 bases between. CDR1 and CDR2 (germline): SGHRS, YFSETQ. The CDR3 loop spans 13 amino acids. The CDR3 DNA is TGCGCCAGCAGCTCTAGCTCTGGAAACACCATATATTTT. Its protein product is CASSSSSGNTIYF.

This chain connects TRBV6-5 to TRBJ1-1; the D is unclear. V lost 4 bases and J lost 5, with 8 bases in between. This CDR3 comprises 12 residues. Per germline, CDR1 MNHEY and CDR2 SVGAGI. CDR3 nucleotides: TGTGCCAGCAGTTCGCCGGGTACTGAAGCTTTCTTT. Translated, it gives CASSSPGTEAFF.

V is TRBV28 and J is TRBJ2-5; D possibly corresponds to TRBD2 (5 bases). Germline V CDR1 and CDR2: MDHEN, SYDVKM. The ends were cut back, 3 bases at V and 2 bases at J, with 13 bases in the middle. The CDR3 runs to 15 residues. In nucleotides, the CDR3 is TGTGCCAGCAGTTTGATGGGGAGCGGACAAGAGACCCAGTACTTC. Encoded protein: CASSLMGSGQETQYF.

This chain uses TRBV7-2 with TRBJ2-3, with 14 bases lining up with TRBD2. V lost 5 bases and J lost 6; bases outside the gene matches: 7. The CDR3 spans 16 residues. Germline V gene data show CDR1 as SGHTA and CDR2 as FQGNSA. CDR3 DNA sequence: TGTGCCAGCAGCCGCCAAGGGACTAGCGGGAGTGATACGCAGTATTTT. Translated: CASSRQGTSGSDTQYF.

This sequence joins TRBV27 and TRBJ2-7; D unclear. The length of the CDR3 is 13 residues. CDR1 is MNHEY and CDR2 is SMNVEV in the germline V gene (reference sequence). The germline V and J ends were trimmed by 3 bases and 9 bases, with 15 bases remaining between them. The CDR3 DNA sequence: TGTGCCAGCAGTTTGACGCAGGCTCGGTTGCAGTACTTC. Translated: CASSLTQARLQYF.

Comment on this clone: Other DNA sequences of this sample code for an identical CDR3. The V gene is TRBV28, the J gene TRBJ2-5; D is perhaps TRBD1 (5 bases). In germline, CDR1 is MDHEN, CDR2 SYDVKM. V was pared by 1 base and J by 5 bases, with 5 bases between. The CDR3 has 12 residues. The CDR3 region has the DNA TGTGCCAGCAGTTTATACAGGGAGACCCAGTACTTC. Translating gives CASSLYRETQYF.